These 7 T cell receptor beta chains were sequenced from one sample in a study of tumor T cells in aggressive B-cell lymphoma. TCRdb's table, derived via immunoSEQ multiplex PCR, lists solely in-frame clones and lacks some. The table records about 1,000 clones, 79% of them present only once. The sequenced material came from tumor tissue. These receptors came from an adult with diffuse large B cell lymphoma.

This chain connects TRBV5-1 to TRBJ1-4, with 7 positions matching TRBD1. V shed 4 bases, J shed 2 bases, and the junction held 5 bases outside the gene matches. Per the germline V gene, CDR1 is SGHRS and CDR2 is YFSETQ. The CDR3 runs 15 residues. CDR3 protein: CASSGETGTNEKLFF. The CDR3 nucleotides read TGCGCCAGCAGCGGAGAGACAGGGACTAATGAAAAACTGTTTTTT.

This clone was observed once. V is TRBV7-9 and J is TRBJ2-2; tentative D call: TRBD1 (6 bases). Per germline, CDR1 SEHNR and CDR2 FQNEAQ (reference sequence). This CDR3 is 16 amino acids long. V lost 2 bases to trimming and J lost 4 bases, with 14 bases between them. This CDR3 reads CASSLYPKGGTGELFF. Here the CDR3 DNA reads TGTGCCAGCAGCTTATACCCTAAAGGGGGCACCGGGGAGCTGTTTTTT.

The chain has TRBV21-1 and TRBJ1-6. TRBV21-1 is an annotated pseudogene. The CDR3 covers 16 residues. CDR3 amino acids: CASSKGRGRVGSPLHF. CDR3 in DNA: TGTGCCAGCAGCAAGGGGAGGGGAAGGGTAGGTTCACCCCTCCACTTT.

The chain employs TRBV29-1 and TRBJ2-3, with 13 positions matching TRBD2. V lost 4 bases, J lost 5 bases, and 12 bases stayed unmatched. The CDR3 consists of 17 residues. CDR1 is SQVTM and CDR2 is ANQGSEA in the germline V gene. The CDR3 bases are TGCAGCGTTGCTGGGACTAGCGGGGCCCCCTTAGGAGATACGCAGTATTTT. Translating gives CSVAGTSGAPLGDTQYF.

This clone was observed a handful of times. V usage is TRBV29-1 and J usage is TRBJ1-2, with D unresolved. Per the germline V gene, CDR1 is SQVTM and CDR2 is ANQGSEA. V shed 7 bases and J shed 6 bases, with 12 bases lying between them. This CDR3 spans 11 amino acids. This chain's CDR3 is CSALTGNGYTF. CDR3 coding DNA: TGCAGCGCATTGACGGGTAATGGCTACACCTTC.

The gene calls are TRBV9 and TRBJ1-3; weak D call: TRBD1 (5 bases). Trimming pared 1 base from V and 2 bases from J, leaving 10 bases between. Germline CDR1 SGDLS, CDR2 YYNGEE. CDR3 length: 15 amino acids. The CDR3 DNA is TGTGCCAGCAGCGTATCAGGGCTAGCTGGAAACACCATATATTTT. It is translated as CASSVSGLAGNTIYF.

As for this clone: At one boundary the junction diverges from the germline segment, which might be a read error. The same CDR3 is also encoded by other DNA sequences in this sample. V and J are TRBV19 and TRBJ2-7; perhaps TRBD1 as D (5 bases). This CDR3 comprises 16 residues. Germline lookup yields CDR1 LNHDA and CDR2 SQIVND (reference sequence). CDR3 coding DNA: TGTGCCAGTAGTGTTCAGGGTACCGGACGCGCCTATGAGCAGTACTTC. It translates to CASSVQGTGRAYEQYF. Based on the CDR3 plus reference TRBV19 and TRBJ2-7, the full variable domain is DGGITQSPKYLFRKEGQNVTLSCEQNLNHDAMYWYRQDPGQGLRLIYYSQIVNDFQKGDIAEGYSVSREKKESFPLTVTSAQKNPTAFYLCASSVQGTGRAYEQYFGPGTRLTVT.